The rows below give T cell receptor beta chains drawn from one sample of a study of control samples from healthy donors and cancer patients. Assay used: immunoSEQ multiplex PCR; TCRdb lists only in-frame clones, some missing. The sample consists of 53,000 or so clones, roughly 90% of them appearing once. Sequenced input: PBMCs. The receptors originated from a man aged 60 to 75 with head and neck cancer. CDR3s include the opening cysteine and the closing phenylalanine or tryptophan. The D gene is left open where the match is weak. Part of the rows lack a size; the others show once, few, many or a class for expanded clones.

j_call: TRBJ2-3
v_call: TRBV5-4
clone_size: .
d_call: .
cdr3_aa: CASSIPGGLRTDTQYF
cdr3_nt: TGTGCCAGCAGTATACCGGGGGGCCTTCGCACAGATACGCAGTATTTT

j_call: TRBJ2-5
v_call: TRBV4-3
clone_size: .
d_call: .
cdr3_aa: CASSQELSQETQYF
cdr3_nt: TGCGCCAGCAGCCAGGAACTTAGCCAAGAGACCCAGTACTTC

j_call: TRBJ2-5
v_call: TRBV7-2
clone_size: .
d_call: TRBD1
cdr3_aa: CASSRDRVSQETQYF
cdr3_nt: TGTGCCAGCAGCCGGGACAGGGTATCGCAAGAGACCCAGTACTTC

j_call: TRBJ2-2
v_call: TRBV5-1
clone_size: .
d_call: TRBD1
cdr3_aa: CASSLSQGATGELFF
cdr3_nt: TGCGCCAGCAGCTTGTCCCAGGGGGCAACCGGGGAGCTGTTTTTT

j_call: TRBJ1-1
v_call: TRBV12-2
clone_size: .
d_call: .
cdr3_aa: CASRHVAGGRETEAFF
cdr3_nt: TGTGCAAGTCGCCACGTAGCGGGCGGACGGGAAACTGAAGCTTTCTTT

j_call: TRBJ1-5
v_call: TRBV7-8
clone_size: .
d_call: TRBD1
cdr3_aa: CASSLAKDRESNQPQHF
cdr3_nt: TGTGCCAGCAGCTTAGCGAAGGACAGGGAGAGCAATCAGCCCCAGCATTTT

j_call: TRBJ1-3
v_call: TRBV7-3
clone_size: .
d_call: TRBD1
cdr3_aa: CASSRGQGRNTIYF
cdr3_nt: TGTGCCAGCAGCCGGGGACAGGGGAGAAACACCATATATTTT

j_call: TRBJ2-1
v_call: TRBV27
clone_size: .
d_call: TRBD2
cdr3_aa: CASSWGGRSYNEQFF
cdr3_nt: TGTGCCAGCAGTTGGGGGGGGAGGTCCTACAATGAGCAGTTCTTC

j_call: TRBJ2-5
v_call: TRBV3-1/TRBV3-2
clone_size: .
d_call: .
cdr3_aa: CASSQERRAEETQYF
cdr3_nt: TGTGCCAGCAGCCAAGAGAGGCGGGCTGAAGAGACCCAGTACTTC

j_call: TRBJ1-1
v_call: TRBV30
clone_size: .
d_call: .
cdr3_aa: CAWSVGGPEAFF
cdr3_nt: TGTGCCTGGAGTGTGGGGGGCCCTGAAGCTTTCTTT

j_call: TRBJ1-5
v_call: TRBV6-5
clone_size: .
d_call: .
cdr3_aa: CASTHYGGAERPQHF
cdr3_nt: TGTGCCAGCACCCACTATGGCGGCGCAGAAAGACCCCAGCATTTT

j_call: TRBJ2-3
v_call: TRBV6-5
clone_size: .
d_call: TRBD2
cdr3_aa: CATRWVGGADTQYF
cdr3_nt: TGTGCCACCCGTTGGGTGGGAGGGGCAGATACGCAGTATTTT

j_call: TRBJ1-1
v_call: TRBV16
clone_size: once
d_call: TRBD1
cdr3_aa: CASSGTANTEAFF
cdr3_nt: TGTGCCAGCAGTGGGACAGCGAACACTGAAGCTTTCTTT

j_call: TRBJ2-1
v_call: TRBV7-3
clone_size: .
d_call: .
cdr3_aa: CASSPIAVSYNEQFF
cdr3_nt: TGTGCCAGCAGCCCAATAGCGGTCTCCTACAATGAGCAGTTCTTC

j_call: TRBJ2-7
v_call: TRBV5-8
clone_size: .
d_call: .
cdr3_aa: CASSFLRGTFEQYF
cdr3_nt: TGTGCCAGCAGCTTCCTCAGGGGTACTTTCGAGCAGTACTTC

j_call: TRBJ2-3
v_call: TRBV5-1
clone_size: .
d_call: .
cdr3_aa: CASSDRETDTQYF
cdr3_nt: TGCGCCAGCAGCGATCGGGAGACAGATACGCAGTATTTT

j_call: TRBJ2-7
v_call: TRBV4-1
clone_size: .
d_call: TRBD2
cdr3_aa: CASSQDLGTSGFHSHF
cdr3_nt: TGCGCCAGCAGCCAAGATCTGGGGACTAGCGGATTTCATTCTCACTTC

j_call: TRBJ1-1
v_call: TRBV28
clone_size: .
d_call: .
cdr3_aa: CASLDSTRTEAFF
cdr3_nt: TGTGCCAGCCTGGACAGCACCCGGACTGAAGCTTTCTTT

j_call: TRBJ2-1
v_call: TRBV27
clone_size: .
d_call: .
cdr3_aa: CASSLSFRKLAYNEQFF
cdr3_nt: TGTGCCAGCAGTTTATCGTTTCGGAAACTGGCTTACAATGAGCAGTTCTTC

j_call: TRBJ1-6
v_call: TRBV2
clone_size: .
d_call: .
cdr3_aa: CASSAAGVDSPLHF
cdr3_nt: TGTGCCAGCAGTGCCGCAGGGGTTGATTCACCCCTCCACTTT

j_call: TRBJ2-2
v_call: TRBV7-8
clone_size: .
d_call: .
cdr3_aa: CASSPRGGELFF
cdr3_nt: TGTGCCAGCAGCCCCCGCGGCGGGGAGCTGTTTTTT

j_call: TRBJ2-3
v_call: TRBV7-7
clone_size: .
d_call: .
cdr3_aa: CASSQSGVGTDTQYF
cdr3_nt: TGTGCTAGCAGCCAATCCGGCGTTGGCACAGATACGCAGTATTTT

j_call: TRBJ1-4
v_call: TRBV2
clone_size: .
d_call: .
cdr3_aa: CASSNSGYNEKLFF
cdr3_nt: TGTGCCAGCTCAAACTCAGGGTACAATGAAAAACTGTTTTTT

j_call: TRBJ2-1
v_call: TRBV11-2
clone_size: .
d_call: TRBD2
cdr3_aa: CASSSWTSGRSSSYNEQFF
cdr3_nt: TGTGCCAGCAGCTCCTGGACTAGCGGGAGGTCAAGCTCCTACAATGAGCAGTTCTTC